The present T cell receptor (beta chain) was sequenced within a study of CD4 T cells in relation to SARS-CoV-2 and coronaviruses. Trimming pared 2 bases from V and 2 bases from J, leaving 13 bases between. The CDR3 spans 15 residues. CDR1 and CDR2 (germline): SGHTA, FQGNSA. Study-wide results and limits: In roughly 60% of donors, memory CD4+ clonotypes crossrecognized SARS-CoV-2 and at least one common cold coronavirus spike.

Sorted naive or memory CD4+ cells met CEF peptides for approximately ten days. Profiling relied on immunoSEQ multiplex PCR, and the TCRdb table lists in-frame clones only, not all of them. The sample includes about 36,000 clones, 77% of them seen just once. This clone was counted once. The antigen remains undetermined. This chain connects TRBV7-2 to TRBJ2-7, with D unclear. This TCR was sampled from an adult with COVID-19. The specimen was memory CD4+ T cells from PBMCs, cultured in vitro. As DNA, the CDR3 is TGTGCCAGCAGCTTATCCTCTGTACTCACCTACGAGCAGTACTTC. Protein product: CASSLSSVLTYEQYF.